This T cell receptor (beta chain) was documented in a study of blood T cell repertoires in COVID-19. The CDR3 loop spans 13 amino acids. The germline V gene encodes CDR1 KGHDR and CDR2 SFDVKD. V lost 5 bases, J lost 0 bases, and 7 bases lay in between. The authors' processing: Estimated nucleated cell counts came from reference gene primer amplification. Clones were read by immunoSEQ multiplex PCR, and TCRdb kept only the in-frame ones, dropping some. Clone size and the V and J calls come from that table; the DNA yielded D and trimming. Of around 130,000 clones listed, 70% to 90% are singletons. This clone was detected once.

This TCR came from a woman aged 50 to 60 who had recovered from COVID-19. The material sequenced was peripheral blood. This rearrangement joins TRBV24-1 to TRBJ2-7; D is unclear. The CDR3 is CATSVGSSYEQYF. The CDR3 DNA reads TGTGCCACCAGTGTGGGCAGCTCCTACGAGCAGTACTTC.